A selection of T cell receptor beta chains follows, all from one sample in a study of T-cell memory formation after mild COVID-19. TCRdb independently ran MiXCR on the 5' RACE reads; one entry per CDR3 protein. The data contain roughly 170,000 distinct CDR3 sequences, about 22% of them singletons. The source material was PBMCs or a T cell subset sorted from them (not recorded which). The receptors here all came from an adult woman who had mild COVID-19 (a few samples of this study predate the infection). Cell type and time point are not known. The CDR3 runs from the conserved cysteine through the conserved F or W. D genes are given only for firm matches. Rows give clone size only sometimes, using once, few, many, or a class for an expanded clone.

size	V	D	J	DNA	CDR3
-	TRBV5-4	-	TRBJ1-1	TGTGCCAGCAGCACCGACCAGGGGAGGGACACTGAAGCTTTCTTT	CASSTDQGRDTEAFF
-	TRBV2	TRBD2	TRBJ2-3	TGTGCCAGCAGTGACCCCTTGGTTTTGCGGGAGGTCACAGATACGCAGTATTTT	CASSDPLVLREVTDTQYF
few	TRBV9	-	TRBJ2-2	TGTGCCAGCAGCGTAGCAGACGGGGAGCTGTTTTTT	CASSVADGELFF
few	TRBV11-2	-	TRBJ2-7	TGTGCCAGCAGGCCCGGACAGCACTTCTACGAGCAGTACTTC	CASRPGQHFYEQYF
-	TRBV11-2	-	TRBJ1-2	TGTGCCAGCAGCTTAATGGCCTTTACAGGGATGGTTAACTATGGCTACACCTTC	CASSLMAFTGMVNYGYTF
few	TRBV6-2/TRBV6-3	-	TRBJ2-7	TGTGCCAGCAGTTGGACTTTCTACGAGCAGTACTTC	CASSWTFYEQYF
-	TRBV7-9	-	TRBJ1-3	TGTGCCAGCAGCTTAGTGCAGGGGATCGGCTCTGGAAACACCATATATTTT	CASSLVQGIGSGNTIYF
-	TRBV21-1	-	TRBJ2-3	TGTGCCAGCAGAACAGGGGGCCGGCGAAACACAGATACGCAGTATTTT	CASRTGGRRNTDTQYF
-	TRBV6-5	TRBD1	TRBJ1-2	TGTGCCAGCGGGCATATTCCTGGACAGGGCTCTAACTATGGCTACACCTTC	CASGHIPGQGSNYGYTF
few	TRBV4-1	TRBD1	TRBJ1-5	TGCGCCAGCAGCCCCGGACAGGGAGAGGATCAGCCCCAGCATTTT	CASSPGQGEDQPQHF
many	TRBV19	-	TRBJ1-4	TGTGCCAGTACGGACAGAGCTTACGAAAAACTGTTTTTT	CASTDRAYEKLFF
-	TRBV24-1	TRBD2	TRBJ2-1	TGTGCCACCAGTGATCAACATGGACTAGCGGGGGCCTTTACCTACAATGAGCAGTTCTTC	CATSDQHGLAGAFTYNEQFF
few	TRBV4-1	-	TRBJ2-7	TGCGCCAGCAGCCAAGGTCGGAGCCAACTCTACGAGCAGTACTTC	CASSQGRSQLYEQYF
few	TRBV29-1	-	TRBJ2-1	TGCAGCGTTCAGGGACACCTCTACAATGAGCAGTTCTTC	CSVQGHLYNEQFF
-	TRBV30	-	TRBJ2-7	TGTGCCTGGAGTGGGACGGCCTACGAGCAGTACTTC	CAWSGTAYEQYF
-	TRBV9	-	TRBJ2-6	TGTGCCAGCAGCATCGGCCCCTCTGGGGCCAACGTCCTGACTTTC	CASSIGPSGANVLTF
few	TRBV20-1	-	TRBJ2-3	TGCAGTGCTAGAGATGTGGCCCCGGAGGAGCCCCCCACAGATACGCAGTATTTT	CSARDVAPEEPPTDTQYF
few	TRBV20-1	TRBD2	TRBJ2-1	TGCAGTGCTAGGGACCGGGCTAGCGGAGGATACAATGAGCAGTTCTTC	CSARDRASGGYNEQFF
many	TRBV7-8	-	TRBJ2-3	TGTGCCAGCAGCTTAGAAGCCCAACCAGATACGCAGTATTTT	CASSLEAQPDTQYF
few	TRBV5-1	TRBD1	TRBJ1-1	TGCGCCAGCAGCATACCCGACAGGGGCACTGAAGCTTTCTTT	CASSIPDRGTEAFF